This T cell receptor beta chain was identified in a study of blood T cell repertoires in COVID-19. This clone was recorded once. Trimming cost V 1 base and J 7 bases, with 10 bases left between them. CDR1 is SEHNR and CDR2 is FQNEAQ in the germline V gene (reference sequence). This CDR3 region has 13 residues. Profiled with immunoSEQ multiplex PCR; TCRdb holds only in-frame clones, not every one. The table includes 150,000 or so clones, roughly nine tenths detected once. The chain employs TRBV7-9 and TRBJ1-2, with D unresolved. Sample: peripheral blood. This TCR derives from a woman in her 70s with acute or convalescent COVID-19. The CDR3 bases are TGTGCCAGCAGCTTAGAGCCAGGTGGTGGCTACACCTTC. Amino acid sequence: CASSLEPGGGYTF. Together with reference TRBV7-9 and TRBJ1-2, the CDR3 gives the full variable domain: DTGVSQNPRHKITKRGQNVTFRCDPISEHNRLYWYRQTLGQGPEFLTYFQNEAQLEKSRLLSDRFSAERPKGSFSTLEIQRTEQGDSAMYLCASSLEPGGGYTFGSGTRLTVV.